A few counts support the clone carrying this T cell receptor (beta chain). The antigen is not known. Other DNA sequences in the same sample also yield this CDR3. These data originate in a study of beta chain features in type 1 diabetes. The investigators reverse transcribed all of the isolated RNA, so they sequenced expressed TCRB transcripts. Clones were read by immunoSEQ multiplex PCR, and TCRdb kept only the in-frame ones, dropping some. In the table there are under 400,000 clones, roughly an eighth of which are singletons. Study-wide findings and caveats: Sequencing of cDNA might inflate the share of cells that strongly express TCR. Moderate but significant shortening of TCRB CDR3s was recorded in all four CD4+ subsets from Type 1 diabetes patients. Diminished insertions and augmented deletions at VDJ junctions characterized type 1 diabetes patients. TCRB rearrangement may or may not be influenced by HLA type; here this remained unresolved.

Germline loops: CDR1 LGHNA, CDR2 YSLEER. The V gene lost 3 bases and the J gene lost 2 bases, with 7 bases spanning the gap. The CDR3 consists of 14 residues. The purity of all sorted populations exceeded 95%. The clonotype originates from a woman aged 18-29 years with type 1 diabetes. Input material: naive CD4+ T cells from blood. The gene calls are TRBV4-3 and TRBJ2-2; no definite D call. This chain's CDR3 is CASSQAANTGELFF. DNA for the CDR3: TGCGCCAGCAGCCAGGCGGCAAACACCGGGGAGCTGTTTTTT.